The 32 T cell receptor beta chains given below trace back to one sample, sequenced in a study of T cell responses to AZD1222 COVID-19 vaccine. Method: immunoSEQ multiplex PCR; TCRdb's copy keeps in-frame clones and lacks some. The sample holds tens of thousands of clones, around 90% seen once. Source: peripheral blood, taken on day 0 of MenACWY control vaccination. The receptors originated from an adult in good health.

The chain joins TRBV25-1 to TRBJ1-2; weak D call: TRBD1 (5 bases). Germline CDR1 and CDR2: MGHDK and SYGVNS. This CDR3 region has 13 residues. Deletions cut 3 bases from V and 8 bases from J, with 13 bases between. CDR3 sequence: CASSDFWGGGYTF. DNA for the CDR3: TGTGCCAGCAGTGATTTCTGGGGCGGAGGCTACACCTTC.

The gene calls are TRBV30 and TRBJ1-1; D remains ambiguous. V shed 2 bases and J shed 2 bases, with 21 bases lying between them. Per the germline V gene, CDR1 is GTSNPN and CDR2 is SVGIG (reference sequence). The CDR3 length is 17 residues. DNA of the CDR3: TGTGCCTGGAGTCAGTGGAGGAAAGGGCCGGGTAACACTGAAGCTTTCTTT. Its protein product is CAWSQWRKGPGNTEAFF. Supplemented by reference TRBV30 and TRBJ1-1, the full variable domain reads SQTIHQWPATLVQPVGSPLSLECTVEGTSNPNLYWYRQAAGRGLQLLFYSVGIGQISSEVPQNLSASRPQDRQFILSSKKLLLSDSGFYLCAWSQWRKGPGNTEAFFGQGTRLTVV.

CDR3 in DNA: TGTGCCAGCAGCCAAGCAGCGGGAGGGGAAGAGCAGTACTTC. It encodes CASSQAAGGEEQYF. The genes are TRBV3-1 (or the pseudogene TRBV3-2) and TRBJ2-7; TRBD2 aligns across 10 bases. With V trimmed by 1 base and J by 7 bases, 4 bases remained unmatched. From germline, CDR1 is LGHDT and CDR2 YNNKEL (reference sequence). This CDR3 has 14 amino acids.

The chain combines TRBV7-8 with TRBJ2-3; 10 bases map to TRBD2. Germline lookup yields CDR1 SGHVS and CDR2 FQNEAQ. J was trimmed by 0 bases and V by 6 bases; bases with no gene match: 6. The CDR3 is made up of 16 amino acids. Written as DNA, the CDR3 is TGTGCCAGCAGATCCAAGCGGGAGGGAAGCACAGATACGCAGTATTTT. This gives the protein CASRSKREGSTDTQYF.

This rearrangement joins TRBV24-1 to TRBJ1-1, with D perhaps matching TRBD1 (5 bases). Germline V gives CDR1 KGHDR, CDR2 SFDVKD. This CDR3 has 13 residues. V was cut by 5 bases and J by 8 bases, with 14 bases left in between. The CDR3: CATSGEGLTEAFF. The CDR3 DNA reads as TGTGCCACCAGTGGCGAGGGGCTTACAGAAGCTTTCTTT.

This sequence joins TRBV15 and TRBJ1-1; the D is unclear. Germline values: CDR1 LNHNV, CDR2 YYDKDF (reference sequence). V was pared by 0 bases and J by 6 bases, with 14 bases between. The CDR3 sequence is 15 residues long. CDR3 residues: CATSRDQMPGSEAFF. CDR3 nucleotide sequence: TGTGCCACCAGCAGAGATCAGATGCCGGGCTCTGAAGCTTTCTTT.

V is TRBV2 and J is TRBJ1-1, with D hard to call. Trimming took 2 bases from V and 2 from J, leaving 9 bases between them. Germline V gene data show CDR1 as SNHLY and CDR2 as FYNNEI. The CDR3 is 14 residues long. The CDR3 DNA follows: TGTGCCAGCAGTGAAACCTCGGCCAACACTGAAGCTTTCTTT. Residues: CASSETSANTEAFF.

V usage is TRBV12-5 and J usage is TRBJ2-1; D unresolved. The V gene's germline CDR1 is LGHNT and CDR2 FRNRAP. Trimming took off 9 bases at V and 0 bases at J, with 9 bases between the two ends. The CDR3 runs 13 residues. CDR3 bases: TGTGCTAGCGGGTGGGACTCCTACAATGAGCAGTTCTTC. It yields the protein CASGWDSYNEQFF.

This clone has just one count. The gene calls are TRBV11-2 and TRBJ2-1; 8 nucleotides line up with TRBD1. The CDR3 has 15 residues. Germline CDR1 and CDR2: SGHAT and FQNNGV. V was pared by 1 base and J by 8 bases, with 7 bases of the junction left unmatched. The CDR3 bases are TGTGCCAGCAGCTTAGTGGACAGGGCGGTTCATGAGCAGTTCTTC. It yields the protein CASSLVDRAVHEQFF.

This clone was seen a single time. The chain combines TRBV20-1 with TRBJ2-5; 8 bases agree with TRBD2. Unmatched junction bases numbered 5, after V lost 3 bases and J lost 2 bases. The CDR3 loop spans 14 amino acids. The V gene's germline CDR1 is DFQATT and CDR2 SNEGSKA (reference sequence). CDR3 loop: CSASPLADQETQYF. Written as DNA, the CDR3 is TGCAGTGCTAGTCCACTAGCGGATCAAGAGACCCAGTACTTC.

This rearrangement joins TRBV5-1 to TRBJ2-1; D may correspond to TRBD1 or TRBD2 (6 bases each). The CDR3 consists of 16 residues. Germline CDR1 is SGHRS and CDR2 is YFSETQ. V dropped 4 bases and J dropped 8 bases, with 22 bases sitting between them. In DNA, the CDR3 is TGCGCCAGCAGCCAACGTAGACTAGGGGGTTTCGATGAGCAGTTCTTC. The encoded protein is CASSQRRLGGFDEQFF.

This clone was counted only a few times. This chain connects TRBV24-1 to TRBJ2-3, with TRBD1 identical over 7 bases. Germline lookup yields CDR1 KGHDR and CDR2 SFDVKD. Trimming removed 2 bases from V and 3 bases from J; junction bases left unmatched: 4. This CDR3 comprises 15 residues. The CDR3 DNA sequence: TGTGCCACCAGTGATTCTTCGGACAGGACAGATACGCAGTATTTT. Translating it yields CATSDSSDRTDTQYF.

The CDR3 DNA is TGTGCCAGCAGCTTAGGGGACCCCGATGCTTTCTTT. As protein: CASSLGDPDAFF. The chain combines TRBV7-9 with TRBJ1-1, with D possibly being TRBD1 (5 bases). The CDR3 loop spans 12 amino acids. Germline assignment: CDR1 SEHNR and CDR2 FQNEAQ (reference sequence). Trimming removed 1 base from V and 11 bases from J, with 11 bases in between.

The CDR3 is CASSEERGTYNEQFF. The DNA of the CDR3 is TGTGCCAGCAGTGAGGAGCGGGGTACCTACAATGAGCAGTTCTTC. This sequence joins TRBV6-1 and TRBJ2-1; 7 nucleotides agree with TRBD2. The V gene's germline CDR1 is MNHNS and CDR2 SASEGT. V lost 3 bases, J lost 2 bases, and 4 bases stayed unmatched. The CDR3 sequence is 15 residues long.

The chain is built from TRBV11-2 and TRBJ1-1; possible D gene TRBD1, 5 bases. This CDR3 has 16 residues. The V and J ends lost 2 bases and 5 bases respectively, with 18 bases between them. The germline V gene has CDR1 SGHAT and CDR2 FQNNGV. CDR3 amino acids: CASSLNERDGRTEAFF. DNA for the CDR3: TGTGCCAGCAGCTTAAACGAAAGGGACGGGCGGACTGAAGCTTTCTTT.

The chain combines TRBV28 with TRBJ1-6; 8 positions agree with TRBD1. With V trimmed by 4 bases and J by 10 bases, 9 bases remained unmatched. CDR1 and CDR2 from the germline V gene are MDHEN and SYDVKM. The CDR3 totals 15 residues. The CDR3 protein is CASSSRQGLGSPLHF. The DNA of the CDR3 is TGTGCCAGCAGTTCCCGACAGGGGTTGGGGTCACCCCTCCACTTT.

V is TRBV27 and J is TRBJ1-1; possible D gene TRBD1, 5 bases. Germline assignment: CDR1 MNHEY and CDR2 SMNVEV (reference sequence). This CDR3 is 14 amino acids long. Trimming took 2 bases from V and 4 from J, leaving 11 bases between them. This CDR3 is CASSLQGWGTEAFF. In DNA, the CDR3 is TGTGCCAGCAGTTTACAGGGCTGGGGCACTGAAGCTTTCTTT.

There are a few counts of this clone. V usage is TRBV6-5 and J usage is TRBJ2-6; 7 positions match TRBD1. The CDR3 is 14 residues long. CDR1 MNHEY and CDR2 SVGAGI come from the germline V gene. V was clipped by 10 bases and J by 9 bases; unmatched bases: 12. CDR3 coding DNA: TGTGCCATCCGACAGGGCCCAGGTGTCAACGTCCTGACTTTC. It yields the protein CAIRQGPGVNVLTF.

Written as DNA, the CDR3 is TGTGCCAGCAGTGAAGGGGAGACAGGGGGCACTGAAGCTTTCTTT. Protein: CASSEGETGGTEAFF. The V and J genes are TRBV6-1 and TRBJ1-1; TRBD1 agrees at 9 bases. The CDR3 consists of 15 residues. Germline-derived CDR1 and CDR2 are MNHNS and SASEGT. The trim removed 1 base at V and 4 bases at J, leaving 4 bases unmatched.

The genes are TRBV12-3 or TRBV12-4 and TRBJ2-7; weak D call: TRBD2 (5 bases). The V gene lost 7 bases and the J gene lost 4 bases, with 11 bases spanning the gap. CDR3 length: 12 amino acids. The CDR3: CASTGGWYEQYF. CDR3 nucleotides: TGTGCCAGCACCGGAGGATGGTACGAGCAGTACTTC.

This chain connects TRBV10-3 to TRBJ2-3; 10 nucleotides match TRBD1. Trimming at V came to 4 bases and at J to 5 bases, leaving 0 bases not matched to a gene. Germline assignment: CDR1 ENHRY and CDR2 SYGVKD. The CDR3 has 13 amino acids. This chain's CDR3 is CAISGDRGDTQYF. Written as DNA, the CDR3 is TGTGCCATCAGTGGGGACAGGGGAGATACGCAGTATTTT.

This CDR3 reads CASSQGQGGQYF. The CDR3 region has the DNA TGTGCCAGCAGTCAAGGACAGGGCGGGCAGTACTTC. V usage is TRBV2 and J usage is TRBJ2-7, with 8 bases aligning to TRBD1. This CDR3 is built from 12 residues. J gave up 9 bases and V 5 bases, and 6 bases lay outside the gene matches. CDR1 is SNHLY, CDR2 FYNNEI, per germline.

With respect to this clone: Other DNA sequences from this sample encode an identical CDR3 as well. The genes are TRBV9 and TRBJ1-1; D unresolved. Germline V gives CDR1 SGDLS, CDR2 YYNGEE. This CDR3 comprises 14 residues. The V end was cut by 0 bases, the J end by 2 bases, with 8 bases between. The CDR3 DNA is TGTGCCAGCAGCGTAGCATACCGTAACACTGAAGCTTTCTTT. Protein: CASSVAYRNTEAFF.

The V and J genes are TRBV18 and TRBJ2-5, with 7 nucleotides matching TRBD1. Looked up from germline, CDR1 is KGHSH and CDR2 is LQKENI. CDR3 length equals 15 residues. Trimming took 0 bases from V and 3 from J; bases not matched to a gene: 4. The CDR3 DNA is TGTGCCAGCTCACCACCTTTGACAGGGAAAGAGACCCAGTACTTC. Translated, it gives CASSPPLTGKETQYF.

The V gene is TRBV9, the J gene TRBJ1-1; D gene unclear. The CDR3 has 13 residues. Germline-derived CDR1 and CDR2 are SGDLS and YYNGEE. Trimming removed 0 bases at V and 2 bases at J, with 5 bases between. The CDR3, as DNA: TGTGCCAGCAGCGTAGCGGATAACACTGAAGCTTTCTTT. Encoded protein: CASSVADNTEAFF.

V gene TRBV6-5 combines with J gene TRBJ1-4; D is ambiguous. This CDR3 is built from 14 residues. V dropped 2 bases and J dropped 7 bases, with 11 bases sitting between them. CDR1 is MNHEY, CDR2 SVGAGI, per germline. The CDR3 DNA is TGTGCCAGCAGTTACGAGAGATCGGGTGAAAAACTGTTTTTT. As protein: CASSYERSGEKLFF.

V usage is TRBV3-1 (or the pseudogene TRBV3-2) and J usage is TRBJ2-1; D unclear. Trimming took off 4 bases at V and 1 base at J, with 8 bases between the two ends. CDR1 and CDR2 (germline): LGHDT, YNNKEL (reference sequence). CDR3 length equals 14 residues. The chain's CDR3 is CASSPLGSYNEQFF. CDR3 bases: TGTGCCAGCAGCCCCCTGGGGTCCTACAATGAGCAGTTCTTC.

This clone appeared a single time. The chain has TRBV7-6 and TRBJ2-5, with 7 bases matching TRBD2. Trimming took 4 bases from V and 3 from J; bases not matched to a gene: 14. The germline gives CDR1 SGHVS, CDR2 FNYEAQ. The length of the CDR3 is 17 residues. CDR3 protein: CASSSGRPLAVEETQYF. The CDR3, as DNA: TGTGCCAGCAGCTCCGGGCGCCCTCTAGCGGTGGAAGAGACCCAGTACTTC.

The V call is TRBV27, the J call TRBJ2-7; D may be TRBD1 (5 bases). The germline CDR1 and CDR2 sequences are MNHEY and SMNVEV (reference sequence). V dropped 0 bases and J dropped 3 bases, with 9 bases sitting between them. This CDR3 is built from 14 residues. CDR3 in amino acids: CASSLSGRVYEQYF. The CDR3 coding sequence is TGTGCCAGCAGTTTATCGGGCAGGGTCTACGAGCAGTACTTC.

The chain combines TRBV7-3 with TRBJ2-2; 12 nucleotides match TRBD2. Germline CDR1 and CDR2: SGHTA and FQGTGA. This CDR3 has 17 residues. The V gene end was trimmed by 4 bases and the J gene end by 5 bases; junction bases not matched to a gene: 8. CDR3 sequence reads: CASSSPVGTSGTGELFF. The DNA for the CDR3 is TGTGCCAGCAGCTCCCCGGTCGGGACTAGCGGGACCGGGGAGCTGTTTTTT. The full variable domain, rest sourced from reference TRBV7-3 and TRBJ2-2, is GAGVSQTPSNKVTEKGKYVELRCDPISGHTALYWYRQSLGQGPEFLIYFQGTGAADDSGLPNDRFFAVRPEGSVSTLKIQRTERGDSAVYLCASSSPVGTSGTGELFFGEGSRLTVL.

This chain connects TRBV4-1 to TRBJ1-2; 7 bases fit TRBD1. Germline-derived CDR1 and CDR2 are MGHRA and YSYEKL. V lost 4 bases and J lost 4; bases outside the gene matches: 6. The CDR3 extends over 14 amino acids. CDR3 coding DNA: TGCGCCAGCAGCCTAGGGACAGTCACCTATGGCTACACCTTC. As protein: CASSLGTVTYGYTF.

The chain has TRBV27 and TRBJ1-1, with TRBD1 identical over 9 bases. The CDR3 runs to 14 residues. Trimming at V came to 4 bases and at J to 3 bases, leaving 3 bases not matched to a gene. Germline V CDR1 and CDR2: MNHEY, SMNVEV (reference sequence). Here the CDR3 reads CASSSQGAHTEAFF. The CDR3 nucleotides read TGTGCCAGCAGTTCACAGGGGGCTCACACTGAAGCTTTCTTT.